Below are 3 T cell receptor beta chains sequenced from a single sample in a study of T cells in Graves' hyperthyroidism and ophthalmopathy. Template material for amplifying TCR beta CDR3 regions consisted of RNA transcripts. In the first-round RT-PCR of the TCR CDR3, the HTBI primer set was used. TCRdb itself ran the multiplex PCR reads through MiXCR, one entry per CDR3 protein. Of over 500,000 distinct CDR3 sequences in the sample, 46% were seen once. Specimen: peripheral blood or thyroid tissue (not recorded which). Source of these receptors: an adult woman with Graves' disease, either hyperthyroidism or ophthalmopathy (not recorded which).

The chain carries TRBV2 and TRBJ2-6; D is tentatively TRBD1 or TRBD2 (5 bases each). The ends were cut back, 8 bases at V and 1 base at J, with 24 bases in the middle. CDR3 length: 19 amino acids. CDR1 and CDR2 (germline): SNHLY, FYNNEI. The CDR3 loop is CASLGGVGTRLSGANVLTF. CDR3 bases: TGTGCCAGCTTAGGTGGGGTGGGGACGAGACTTTCTGGGGCCAACGTCCTGACTTTC.

Comment on this clonotype: A read error is possible here, since a much larger clone lies one base away. The chain recombines TRBV20-1 with TRBJ2-7, with TRBD2 matching 7 bases. The CDR3 covers 15 residues. Germline V gene lookup returns CDR1 DFQATT and CDR2 SNEGSKA (reference sequence). CDR3 amino acids: CSAGELAANSYGQYF. The CDR3 nucleotides are TGCAGTGCTGGCGAGCTAGCGGCCAACTCCTACGGGCAGTACTTC.

This clonotype has at least ten counts. The V gene is TRBV12-3 or TRBV12-4, the J gene TRBJ1-6; the D is unclear. The CDR3 covers 14 residues. Trimming took 1 base from V and 7 from J, leaving 8 bases between them. This CDR3 is CASSLEASNSPLHF. In nucleotides, the CDR3 is TGTGCCAGCAGTTTAGAGGCTTCGAATTCACCCCTCCACTTT.